Following are 15 T cell receptor beta chains from one sample sequenced in a study of T cell repertoires in cytomegalovirus infection (dated by TCRdb to about 2019). The data were produced on an Illumina HiSeq 1500. TCRdb reanalyzed the raw reads on its own, using fastp at Q25 for trimming and MiXCR for clone calling, and kept in-frame beta chains. Every entry covers one CDR3 protein and lists the most common genes and DNA from its rows. Counted in this sample were hundreds of thousands of distinct CDR3 sequences; around 30% of them appeared once. Roughly 15% of the sample goes to the ten largest clones. No antigen has been identified for these receptors. Interpreted using the paper, the treatment or condition label stands for: in vitro stimulation with specific CMV peptide epitopes to enrich CMV-specific T cells. The sequences come from cultured PBMCs, collected from culture after CMV antigen stimulation. The receptor source for this set is a human donor in good health (CMV status not recorded). Some clones in this sample may be carry-over from other donors' samples.

The chain combines TRBV30 with TRBJ1-2, with D unclear. Deletions cut 2 bases from V and 1 base from J, with 5 bases between. Looked up from germline, CDR1 is GTSNPN and CDR2 is SVGIG (reference sequence). The CDR3 consists of 12 residues. CDR3 amino acids: CAWSSLNYGYTF. For the CDR3, the DNA is TGTGCCTGGAGTTCCCTTAACTATGGCTACACCTTC.

The rearrangement links TRBV28 to TRBJ2-3; TRBD1 or TRBD2 may be the D gene (6 bases each). Trimming shortened V by 4 bases and J by 7 bases, and 15 bases separated the two germline ends. This CDR3 comprises 14 residues. Germline lookup yields CDR1 MDHEN and CDR2 SYDVKM. CDR3 in amino acids: CASSSGGAVNTQYF. The DNA of the CDR3 is TGTGCCAGCAGTTCCGGGGGCGCGGTAAATACGCAGTATTTT.

The DNA of the CDR3 is TGTGCCAGCAGCCGGATCCGACAGGAACGTAACTATGGCTACACCTTC. Translation gives CASSRIRQERNYGYTF. This rearrangement joins TRBV6-6 to TRBJ1-2; D may be TRBD1 (6 bases). The CDR3 is 16 residues long. CDR1 is MNHNY and CDR2 is SVGAGI in the germline V gene (reference sequence). V was pared by 6 bases and J by 1 base, with 18 bases between.

This clonotype has a handful of counts. The genes are TRBV20-1 and TRBJ1-6; D might be TRBD1 (6 bases). V lost 0 bases, J lost 7 bases, and 16 bases lay in between. Germline V gene lookup returns CDR1 DFQATT and CDR2 SNEGSKA (reference sequence). This CDR3 comprises 16 residues. In nucleotides, the CDR3 is TGCAGTGCTAGAGATTCCCAGGGGATATCGAATTCACCCCTCCACTTT. Protein: CSARDSQGISNSPLHF.

The genes are TRBV19 and TRBJ2-5; D tentatively fits TRBD1 or TRBD2 (5 bases each). The CDR3 has 13 amino acids. The germline V gene encodes CDR1 LNHDA and CDR2 SQIVND (reference sequence). V lost 6 bases to trimming and J lost 5 bases, with 13 bases between them. CDR3 in DNA: TGTGCCAGTAGCATGGCCTGGGGGGAGACCCAGTACTTC. It translates to CASSMAWGETQYF.

This clonotype was observed a handful of times. This rearrangement joins TRBV28 to TRBJ2-7; D is ambiguous. The V gene lost 6 bases and the J gene lost 6 bases, with 18 bases spanning the gap. In germline, CDR1 is MDHEN, CDR2 SYDVKM. The CDR3 loop spans 14 amino acids. CDR3: CASSIVTTGFEQYF. CDR3 nucleotide sequence: TGTGCCAGCAGCATCGTCACGACCGGTTTCGAGCAGTACTTC.

This rearrangement joins TRBV12-3 or TRBV12-4 to TRBJ1-6, with 9 nucleotides matching TRBD1. J was trimmed by 6 bases and V by 3 bases; bases with no gene match: 0. The CDR3 runs to 14 residues. This chain's CDR3 is CASSLTGGNSPLHF. CDR3 sequence (DNA): TGTGCCAGCAGTTTGACAGGGGGTAATTCACCCCTCCACTTT.

As DNA, the CDR3 is TGTGCCATCAGGGACGCTCGCGAGCAGTACTTC. Translated, it gives CAIRDAREQYF. The chain carries TRBV10-3 and TRBJ2-7; D is unresolved. The CDR3 runs to 11 residues. Germline values: CDR1 ENHRY, CDR2 SYGVKD. Between the trimmed V and J ends, which lost 6 bases and 6 bases, there was a span of 9 bases.

A note on this clonotype: A much more abundant neighbour one base away suggests this may be a read error. This CDR3 fails to terminate in the conserved phenylalanine or tryptophan, so it likely reflects a read error. This chain links TRBV7-2 with TRBJ2-3; 8 nucleotides align to TRBD2. Germline V gene sequence: CDR1 SGHTA, CDR2 FQGNSA. Trimming removed 1 base from V and 4 bases from J; junction bases left unmatched: 10. This CDR3 has 17 amino acids. In nucleotides, the CDR3 is TGTGCCAGCAGCTTAGGAGTCCCGGGCGGGAGGTCAGATACGCAGTATTAT. Residues: CASSLGVPGGRSDTQYY.

The V and J genes are TRBV29-1 and TRBJ1-2, with 11 bases fitting TRBD1. After removal of 4 bases from V and 4 bases from J, the junction contained 2 bases not matched to a gene. The CDR3 covers 13 residues. CDR1 SQVTM and CDR2 ANQGSEA come from the germline V gene. CDR3 bases: TGCAGCGTTGGCGGACAGGGGGCCTATGGCTACACCTTC. Amino acid sequence: CSVGGQGAYGYTF.

Many counts were recorded for this clonotype. The chain combines TRBV6-5 with TRBJ1-2; D is uncertain. The V and J ends lost 0 bases and 4 bases respectively, with 12 bases between them. This CDR3 comprises 15 residues. In germline, CDR1 is MNHEY, CDR2 SVGAGI. In DNA form, the CDR3 reads TGTGCCAGCAGTTACTCGCCGAGTTACGTCTATGGCTACACCTTC. Translated, it gives CASSYSPSYVYGYTF.

The rearrangement links TRBV7-4 to TRBJ1-5; possible D gene TRBD1, 5 bases. The V and J ends lost 3 bases and 2 bases respectively, with 11 bases between them. The CDR3 is 15 residues long. CDR1 is SGHVT, CDR2 SQSDAQ, per germline. This CDR3 is CASSLSGYGNQPQHF. CDR3 sequence (DNA): TGTGCCAGCAGCTTGTCAGGGTATGGCAATCAGCCCCAGCATTTT.

This clonotype has at least ten counts. The chain carries TRBV12-3 or TRBV12-4 and TRBJ1-3; no definite D call. With 7 bases removed from V and 0 bases from J, the gap between germline ends came to 16 bases. This CDR3 is 16 amino acids long. The CDR3 sequence is CASNSVGSPSGNTIYF. The CDR3, as DNA: TGTGCCAGCAATAGCGTGGGTTCACCCTCTGGAAACACCATATATTTT.

V and J are TRBV7-2 and TRBJ2-7, with no clear D. The CDR3 length is 13 residues. Trimming pared 5 bases from V and 6 bases from J, leaving 14 bases between. CDR1 and CDR2 (germline): SGHTA, FQGNSA. The CDR3 region has the DNA TGTGCCAGCAGCCGCAGGCTAGTCCCCGAGCAGTACTTC. It translates to CASSRRLVPEQYF.

The V gene is TRBV4-1, the J gene TRBJ2-7, with 12 bases identical to TRBD2. The germline V gene encodes CDR1 MGHRA and CDR2 YSYEKL. V was pared by 4 bases and J by 3 bases, with 7 bases of the junction left unmatched. CDR3 length equals 16 residues. The CDR3 bases are TGCGCCAGCAGCCCTAGCGGGAGGGCCCTCGGCTACGAGCAGTACGTC. Residues: CASSPSGRALGYEQYV.